This T cell receptor beta chain originates from a study of tumor and adjacent non-tumor tissue in lung cancer. In its sample, this clonotype was seen many times. The antigen remains undetermined. A modified ARM-PCR protocol with three rounds of nested PCR amplified TCRbeta. TCRdb re-analysed the multiplex PCR reads in MiXCR, keeping a single row per CDR3 protein. The top ten clones hold more than 35% of a sample with 110,000 or so distinct CDR3 sequences, around 75% of them seen once. Trimming removed 8 bases from V and 8 bases from J, with 13 bases in between. This CDR3 region has 12 residues. Whole-study findings and limits: TCR diversity was significantly greater in tumor than normal lung tissue. Top 100 clones took a larger repertoire share in normal lung.

The template was RNA from unsorted bulk tissue. The chain employs TRBV12-3 or TRBV12-4 and TRBJ2-1, with D perhaps matching TRBD1 or TRBD2 (5 bases each). Input material: lung tumor tissue. The source of this sequence is a woman aged 60-75 years with non-small cell lung cancer. CDR3 loop: CASGRQSYEQFF. In DNA, the CDR3 is TGTGCCAGCGGGAGACAGTCCTATGAGCAGTTCTTC.